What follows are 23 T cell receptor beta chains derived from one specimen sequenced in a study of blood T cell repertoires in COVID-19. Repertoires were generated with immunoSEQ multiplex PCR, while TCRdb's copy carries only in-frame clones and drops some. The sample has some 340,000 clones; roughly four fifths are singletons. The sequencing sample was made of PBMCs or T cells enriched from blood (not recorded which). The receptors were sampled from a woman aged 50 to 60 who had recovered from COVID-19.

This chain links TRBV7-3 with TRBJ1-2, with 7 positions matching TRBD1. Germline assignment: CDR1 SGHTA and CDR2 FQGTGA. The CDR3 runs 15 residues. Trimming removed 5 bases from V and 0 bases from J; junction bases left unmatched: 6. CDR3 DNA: TGTGCCAGCAGCCCAGGACAGGCCTCTAACTATGGCTACACCTTC. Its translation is CASSPGQASNYGYTF.

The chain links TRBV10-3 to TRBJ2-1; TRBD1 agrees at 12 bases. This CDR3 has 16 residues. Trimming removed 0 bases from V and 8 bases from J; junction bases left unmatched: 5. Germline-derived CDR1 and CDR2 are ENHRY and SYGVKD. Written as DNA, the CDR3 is TGTGCCATCAGTGAGTCGGCGGGACAGGGGGCAGATGAGCAGTTCTTC. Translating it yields CAISESAGQGADEQFF.

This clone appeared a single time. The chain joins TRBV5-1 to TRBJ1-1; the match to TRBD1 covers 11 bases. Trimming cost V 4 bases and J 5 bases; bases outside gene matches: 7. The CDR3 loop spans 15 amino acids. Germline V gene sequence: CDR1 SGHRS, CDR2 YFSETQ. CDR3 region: CASSPARDRGTEAFF. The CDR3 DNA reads TGCGCCAGCAGCCCTGCTCGGGACAGGGGGACTGAAGCTTTCTTT.

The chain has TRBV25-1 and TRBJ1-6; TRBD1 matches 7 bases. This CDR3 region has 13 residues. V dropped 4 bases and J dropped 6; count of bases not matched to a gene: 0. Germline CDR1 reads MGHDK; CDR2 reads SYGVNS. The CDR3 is CASSGQGNSPLHF. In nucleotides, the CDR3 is TGTGCCAGCAGTGGACAGGGTAATTCACCCCTCCACTTT.

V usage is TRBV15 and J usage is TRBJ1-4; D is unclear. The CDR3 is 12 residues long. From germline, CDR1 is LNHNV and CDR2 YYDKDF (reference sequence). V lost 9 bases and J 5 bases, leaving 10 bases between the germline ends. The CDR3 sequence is CATFGYNEKLFF. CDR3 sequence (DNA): TGTGCCACGTTCGGGTACAATGAAAAACTGTTTTTT. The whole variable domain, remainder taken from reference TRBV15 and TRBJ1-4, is DAMVIQNPRYQVTQFGKPVTLSCSQTLNHNVMYWYQQKSSQAPKLLFHYYDKDFNNEADTPDNFQSRRPNTSFCFLDIRSPGLGDTAMYLCATFGYNEKLFFGSGTQLSVL.

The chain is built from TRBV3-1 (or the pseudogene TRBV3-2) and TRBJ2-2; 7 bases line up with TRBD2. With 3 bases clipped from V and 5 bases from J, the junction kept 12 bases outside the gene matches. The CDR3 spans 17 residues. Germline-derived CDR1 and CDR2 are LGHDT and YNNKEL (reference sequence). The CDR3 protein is CASSQAPGGRGTGELFF. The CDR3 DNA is TGTGCCAGCAGCCAGGCCCCAGGAGGGAGGGGAACCGGGGAGCTGTTTTTT.

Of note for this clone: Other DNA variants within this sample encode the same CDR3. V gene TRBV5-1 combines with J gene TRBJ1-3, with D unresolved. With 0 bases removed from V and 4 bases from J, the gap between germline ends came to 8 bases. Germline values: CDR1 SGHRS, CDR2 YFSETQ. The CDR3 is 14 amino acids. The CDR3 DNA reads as TGCGCCAGCAGCTTGGGAGGTACAGGAAACACCATATATTTT. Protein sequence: CASSLGGTGNTIYF.

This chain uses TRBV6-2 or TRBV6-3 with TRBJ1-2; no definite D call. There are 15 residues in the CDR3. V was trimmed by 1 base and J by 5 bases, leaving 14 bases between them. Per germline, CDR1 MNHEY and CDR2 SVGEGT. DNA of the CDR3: TGTGCCAGCAGTTACTTGGCCGGGAGCTTTTATGGCTACACCTTC. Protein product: CASSYLAGSFYGYTF.

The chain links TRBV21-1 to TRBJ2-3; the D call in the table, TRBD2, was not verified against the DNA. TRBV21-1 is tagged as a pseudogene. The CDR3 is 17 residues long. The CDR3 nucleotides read TGTGCCAGCAGCAAAGAGCGGGATTCCTGGGACGCAGATACGCAGTATTTT. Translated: CASSKERDSWDADTQYF.

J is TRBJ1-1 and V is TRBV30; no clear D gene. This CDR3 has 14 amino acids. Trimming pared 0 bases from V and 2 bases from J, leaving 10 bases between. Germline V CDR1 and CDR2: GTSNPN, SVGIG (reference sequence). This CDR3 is CAWSVHVGNTEAFF. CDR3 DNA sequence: TGTGCCTGGAGTGTTCATGTCGGTAACACTGAAGCTTTCTTT.

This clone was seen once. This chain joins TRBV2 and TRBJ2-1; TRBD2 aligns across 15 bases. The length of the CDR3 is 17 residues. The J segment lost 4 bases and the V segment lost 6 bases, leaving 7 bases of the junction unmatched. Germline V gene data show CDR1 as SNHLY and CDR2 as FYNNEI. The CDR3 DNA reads TGTGCCAGCAGAGCTGGGACTAGCGGGAGGTCATACAATGAGCAGTTCTTC. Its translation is CASRAGTSGRSYNEQFF.

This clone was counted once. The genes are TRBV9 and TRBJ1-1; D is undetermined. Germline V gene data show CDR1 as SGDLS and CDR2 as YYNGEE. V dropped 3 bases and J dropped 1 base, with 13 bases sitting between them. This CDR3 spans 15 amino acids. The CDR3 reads CASSGLGETNTEAFF. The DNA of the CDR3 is TGTGCCAGCAGCGGGCTCGGGGAGACGAACACTGAAGCTTTCTTT.

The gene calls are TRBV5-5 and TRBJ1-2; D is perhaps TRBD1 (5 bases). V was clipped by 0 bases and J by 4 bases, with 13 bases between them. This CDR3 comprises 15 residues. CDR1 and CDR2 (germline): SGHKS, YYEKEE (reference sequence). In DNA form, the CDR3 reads TGTGCCAGCAGCTTGGCGCTTGGGACTGCCTATGGCTACACCTTC. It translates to CASSLALGTAYGYTF.

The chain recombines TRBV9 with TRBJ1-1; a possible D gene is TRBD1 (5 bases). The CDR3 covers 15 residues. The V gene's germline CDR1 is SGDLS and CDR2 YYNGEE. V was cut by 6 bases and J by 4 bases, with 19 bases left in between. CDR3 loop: CASTRGGLGSTEAFF. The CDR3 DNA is TGTGCCAGCACCCGGGGGGGGTTGGGGAGCACTGAAGCTTTCTTT.

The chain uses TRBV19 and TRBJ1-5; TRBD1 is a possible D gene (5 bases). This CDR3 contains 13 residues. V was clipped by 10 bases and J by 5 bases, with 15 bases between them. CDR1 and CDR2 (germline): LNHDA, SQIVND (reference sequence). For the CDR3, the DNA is TGTGCCACCCAGGACAAAATAGATCAGCCCCAGCATTTT. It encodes CATQDKIDQPQHF.

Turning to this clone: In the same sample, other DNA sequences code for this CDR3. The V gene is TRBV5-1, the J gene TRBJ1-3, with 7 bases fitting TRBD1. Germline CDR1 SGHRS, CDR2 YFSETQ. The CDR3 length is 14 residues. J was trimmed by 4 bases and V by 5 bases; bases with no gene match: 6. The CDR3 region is CASSLGGPGNTIYF. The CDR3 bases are TGCGCCAGCAGTCTAGGGGGCCCCGGAAACACCATATATTTT.

For the CDR3, the DNA is TGTGCCAGCAGTGAAAGGGGCGAGACAAGAGGAAACACCATATATTTT. Encoded protein: CASSERGETRGNTIYF. The chain links TRBV6-1 to TRBJ1-3, with a tentative D call TRBD1 (5 bases). The CDR3 is 16 residues long. From germline, CDR1 is MNHNS and CDR2 SASEGT. V lost 2 bases and J lost 4, with 15 bases in between.

The CDR3 loop reads CASSSRTQGTEAFF. The CDR3 nucleotides are TGTGCCAGCAGCTCGCGGACACAGGGTACTGAAGCTTTCTTT. V is TRBV5-6 and J is TRBJ1-1; perhaps TRBD1 as D (6 bases). Germline V gene sequence: CDR1 SGHDT, CDR2 YYEEEE. V gave up 3 bases and J gave up 5 bases, with 14 bases separating them. The CDR3 length is 14 residues.

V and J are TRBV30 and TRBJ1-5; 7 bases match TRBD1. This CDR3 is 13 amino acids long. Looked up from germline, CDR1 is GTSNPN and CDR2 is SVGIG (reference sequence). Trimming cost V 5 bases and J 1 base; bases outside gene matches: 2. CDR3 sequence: CAWEGQSNQPQHF. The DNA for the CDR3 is TGTGCCTGGGAGGGACAGAGCAATCAGCCCCAGCATTTT.

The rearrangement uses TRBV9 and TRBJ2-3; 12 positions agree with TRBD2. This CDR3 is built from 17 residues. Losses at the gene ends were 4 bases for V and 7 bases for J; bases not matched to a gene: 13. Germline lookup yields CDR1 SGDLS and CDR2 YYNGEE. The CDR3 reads CASSTSSSGGASNTQYF. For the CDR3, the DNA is TGTGCCAGCAGCACCAGTTCTAGCGGGGGGGCCTCGAATACGCAGTATTTT.

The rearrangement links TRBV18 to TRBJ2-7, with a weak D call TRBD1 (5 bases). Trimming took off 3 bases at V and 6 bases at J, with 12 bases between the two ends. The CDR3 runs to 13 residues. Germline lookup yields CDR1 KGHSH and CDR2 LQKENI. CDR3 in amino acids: CASSPLQESEQYF. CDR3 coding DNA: TGTGCCAGCTCACCGCTACAGGAGTCCGAGCAGTACTTC.

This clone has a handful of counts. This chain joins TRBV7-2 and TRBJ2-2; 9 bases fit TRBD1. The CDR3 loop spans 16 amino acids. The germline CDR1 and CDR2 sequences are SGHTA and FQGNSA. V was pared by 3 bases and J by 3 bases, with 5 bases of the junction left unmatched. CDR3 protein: CASSLGQGGYTGELFF. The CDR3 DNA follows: TGTGCCAGCAGCTTGGGACAGGGAGGTTACACCGGGGAGCTGTTTTTT.

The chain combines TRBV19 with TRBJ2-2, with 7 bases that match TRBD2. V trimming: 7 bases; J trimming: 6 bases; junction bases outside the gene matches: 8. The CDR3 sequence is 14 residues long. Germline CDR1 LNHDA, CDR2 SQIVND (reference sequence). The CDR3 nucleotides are TGTGCCAGTATCGGGGCGGGAGTCCCCGGGGAGCTGTTTTTT. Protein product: CASIGAGVPGELFF.